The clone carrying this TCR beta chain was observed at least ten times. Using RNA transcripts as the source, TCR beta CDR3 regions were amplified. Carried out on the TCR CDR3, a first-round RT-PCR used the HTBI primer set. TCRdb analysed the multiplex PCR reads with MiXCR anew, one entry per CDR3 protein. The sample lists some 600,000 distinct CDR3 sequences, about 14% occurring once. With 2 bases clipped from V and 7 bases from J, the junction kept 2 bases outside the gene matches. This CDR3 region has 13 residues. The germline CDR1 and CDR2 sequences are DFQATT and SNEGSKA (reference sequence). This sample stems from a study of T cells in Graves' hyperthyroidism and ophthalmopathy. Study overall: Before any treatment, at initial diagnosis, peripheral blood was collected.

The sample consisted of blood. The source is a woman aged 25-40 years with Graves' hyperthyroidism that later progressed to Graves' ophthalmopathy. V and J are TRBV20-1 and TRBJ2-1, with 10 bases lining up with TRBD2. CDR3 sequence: CSARQAGGNEQFF. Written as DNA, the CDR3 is TGCAGTGCTAGACAAGCGGGAGGGAATGAGCAGTTCTTC.